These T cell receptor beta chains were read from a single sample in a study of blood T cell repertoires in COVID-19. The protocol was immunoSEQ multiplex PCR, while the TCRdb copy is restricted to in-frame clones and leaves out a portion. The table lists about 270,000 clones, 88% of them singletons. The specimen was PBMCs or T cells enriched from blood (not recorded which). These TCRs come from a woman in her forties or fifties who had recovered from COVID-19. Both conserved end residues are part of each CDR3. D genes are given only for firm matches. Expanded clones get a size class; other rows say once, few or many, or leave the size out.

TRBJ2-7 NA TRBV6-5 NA CASSSPQRFKYEQYF TGTGCCAGCAGTTCCCCCCAGCGCTTTAAGTACGAGCAGTACTTC
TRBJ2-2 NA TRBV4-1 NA CASSPKGGANTGELFF TGCGCCAGCAGCCCAAAAGGGGGGGCCAACACCGGGGAGCTGTTTTTT
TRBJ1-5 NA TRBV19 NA CASSRSHRSNQPQHF TGTGCCAGTAGTAGGTCGCATCGGAGTAATCAGCCCCAGCATTTT
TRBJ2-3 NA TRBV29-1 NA CSVEESLGRYTDTQYF TGCAGCGTTGAAGAGTCGCTGGGGCGATACACAGATACGCAGTATTTT
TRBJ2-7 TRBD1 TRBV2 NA CASSELGQGYEQYF TGTGCCAGCAGTGAGTTGGGACAGGGCTACGAGCAGTACTTC
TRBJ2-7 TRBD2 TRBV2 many CASRGAGGIYEQYF TGTGCCAGCCGAGGGGCGGGAGGGATCTACGAGCAGTACTTC
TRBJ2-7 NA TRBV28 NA CASSPRGSGNSYEQYF TGTGCCAGCAGCCCCCGAGGTAGCGGAAACTCCTACGAGCAGTACTTC
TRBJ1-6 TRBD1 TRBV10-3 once CAIREMDRSNSPLHF TGTGCCATCAGGGAAATGGACAGGAGTAATTCACCCCTCCACTTT
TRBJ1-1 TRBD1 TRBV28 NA CASRYRGVTEAFF TGTGCCAGCAGATACAGGGGGGTCACTGAAGCTTTCTTT
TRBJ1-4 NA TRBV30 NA CAWTRTRVNEKLFF TGTGCCTGGACCCGGACAAGGGTTAATGAAAAACTGTTTTTT